This T cell receptor (beta chain) comes out of a study of T cells in Graves' hyperthyroidism and ophthalmopathy. This clonotype was observed many times. Researchers amplified the TCR beta CDR3 regions from RNA transcripts. During a first-round RT-PCR of the TCR CDR3, the HTBI primer set was used. TCRdb analysed the multiplex PCR reads with MiXCR anew, one entry per CDR3 protein. The sample records 350,000 to 400,000 distinct CDR3 sequences, under 20% being singletons. Sequenced: blood. This receptor was identified in a man aged 18 to 30 with Graves' ophthalmopathy.

The CDR3: CASHRGPETQYF. The CDR3, as DNA: TGTGCCAGCCACAGGGGGCCTGAGACCCAGTACTTC. V usage is TRBV2 and J usage is TRBJ2-5; TRBD1 aligns across 9 bases. V was pared by 8 bases and J by 5 bases, with 3 bases of the junction left unmatched. This CDR3 comprises 12 residues. The germline V gene encodes CDR1 SNHLY and CDR2 FYNNEI.